This T cell receptor beta chain stems from a study of CD8 T cells in Susac syndrome. CD8+ and CD4+ T cells from blood underwent TCR beta sequencing. It was healthy donors who served as the controls, matched for age and sex. Isolation of CD8+ and CD4+ T cells was performed negatively, whereas enrichment of TEMRA cells was done by FACS. The RNA, about 0.5 to 1 ug, was put through reverse transcription using random hexamers. Across 54 Vbeta and 13 Jbeta, immunoSEQ multiplex PCR amplified TCR beta CDR3. TCRdb re-called the immunoSEQ multiplex PCR reads with MiXCR, one entry per CDR3 protein. Of roughly 150,000 distinct CDR3 sequences in the sample, 93% are singletons; the top ten hold just over 0.13%. From germline, CDR1 is SSHAT and CDR2 FNYEAQ (reference sequence). The CDR3 contains 13 residues. Trimming took off 8 bases at V and 4 bases at J, with 14 bases between the two ends.

The sample comprised CD4+ T cells from PBMCs. This sequence was found in a human donor in good health. J is TRBJ2-5 and V is TRBV7-7; D possibly matches TRBD1 or TRBD2 (5 bases each). CDR3 sequence (DNA): TGTGCCAGCGCGAGGGGCCAAGGAGAGACCCAGTACTTC. Translating it yields CASARGQGETQYF.